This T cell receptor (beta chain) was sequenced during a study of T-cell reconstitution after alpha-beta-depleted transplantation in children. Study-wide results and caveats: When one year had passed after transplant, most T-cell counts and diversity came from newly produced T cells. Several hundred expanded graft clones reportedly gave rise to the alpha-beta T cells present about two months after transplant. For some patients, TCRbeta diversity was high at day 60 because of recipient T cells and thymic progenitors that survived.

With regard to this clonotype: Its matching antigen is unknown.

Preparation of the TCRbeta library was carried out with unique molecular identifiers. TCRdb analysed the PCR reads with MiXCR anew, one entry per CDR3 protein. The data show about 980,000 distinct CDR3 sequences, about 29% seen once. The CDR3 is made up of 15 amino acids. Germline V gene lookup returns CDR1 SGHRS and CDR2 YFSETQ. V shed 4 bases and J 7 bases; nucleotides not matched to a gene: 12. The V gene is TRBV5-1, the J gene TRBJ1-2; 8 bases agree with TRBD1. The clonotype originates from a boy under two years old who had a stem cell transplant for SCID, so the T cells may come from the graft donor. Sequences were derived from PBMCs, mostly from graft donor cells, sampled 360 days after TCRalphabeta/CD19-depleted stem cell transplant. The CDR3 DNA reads TGCGCCAGCAGCACCTCAGGGACAGGCCCCCTTGGCTACACCTTC. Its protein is CASSTSGTGPLGYTF.